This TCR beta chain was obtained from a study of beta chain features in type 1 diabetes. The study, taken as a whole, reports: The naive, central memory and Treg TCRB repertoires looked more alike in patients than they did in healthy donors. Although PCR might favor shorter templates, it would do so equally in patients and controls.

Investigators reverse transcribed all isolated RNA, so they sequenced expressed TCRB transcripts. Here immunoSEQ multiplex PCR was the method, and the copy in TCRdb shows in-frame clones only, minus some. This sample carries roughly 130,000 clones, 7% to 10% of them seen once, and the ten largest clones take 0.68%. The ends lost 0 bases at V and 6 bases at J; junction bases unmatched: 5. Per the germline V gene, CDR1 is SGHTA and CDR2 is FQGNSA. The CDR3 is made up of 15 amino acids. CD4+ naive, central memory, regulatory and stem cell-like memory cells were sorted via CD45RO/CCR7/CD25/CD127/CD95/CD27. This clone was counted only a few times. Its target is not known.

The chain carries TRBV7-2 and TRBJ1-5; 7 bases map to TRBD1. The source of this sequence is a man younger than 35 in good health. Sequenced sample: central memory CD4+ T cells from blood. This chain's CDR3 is CASSLAGGESQPQHF. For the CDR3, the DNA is TGTGCCAGCAGCTTAGCAGGGGGCGAGAGTCAGCCCCAGCATTTT.